Listed here are 28 T cell receptor beta chains from one sample, sequenced in a study of PD-1 blockade in classical Hodgkin lymphoma. The method was immunoSEQ multiplex PCR; TCRdb's version includes in-frame clones alone and lacks a portion of them. The table includes over 85,000 clones, over 75% detected once. Stated time point: cycle 4 day 1 (C4D1), after five to seven weeks of nivolumab. Relapse after autologous stem cell transplantation occurred in every patient, and brentuximab vedotin exposure varied. The sample was peripheral blood mononuclear cells (PBMCs), taken before the fourth cycle of nivolumab. All receptors come from a human donor with classical Hodgkin lymphoma.

The chain has TRBV6-5 and TRBJ1-5; 7 positions match TRBD1. V lost 4 bases, J lost 4 bases, and 1 base stayed unmatched. Germline CDR1 MNHEY, CDR2 SVGAGI. This CDR3 comprises 13 residues. The DNA for the CDR3 is TGTGCCAGCAGTTTCAGGGGGAATCAGCCCCAGCATTTT. Amino acid sequence: CASSFRGNQPQHF.

The chain recombines TRBV27 with TRBJ2-3, with 8 bases that match TRBD2. The CDR3 spans 17 residues. Germline values: CDR1 MNHEY, CDR2 SMNVEV (reference sequence). The junction had 14 bases not matched to a gene; V was cut back by 4 bases and J by 5 bases. For the CDR3, the DNA is TGTGCCAGCAGTTCCATCGGCGATAGCGGGGATGTAGATACGCAGTATTTT. Its translation: CASSSIGDSGDVDTQYF.

V and J are TRBV9 and TRBJ1-6; D is undetermined. CDR3 length equals 13 residues. The germline gives CDR1 SGDLS, CDR2 YYNGEE. V lost 0 bases and J 8 bases, leaving 6 bases between the germline ends. CDR3 loop: CASSVATDSPLHF. The CDR3 DNA follows: TGTGCCAGCAGCGTAGCTACAGATTCACCCCTCCACTTT.

The CDR3 loop reads CASRFDKANQPQHF. CDR3 nucleotides: TGTGCAAGTCGCTTCGACAAGGCAAATCAGCCCCAGCATTTT. This chain links TRBV12-2 with TRBJ1-5; the D call TRBD1 from the table was never checked on the DNA. TRBV12-2 has pseudogene status. The CDR3 totals 14 residues.

The genes are TRBV7-2 and TRBJ2-7, with 12 bases aligning to TRBD1. After removal of 5 bases from V and 3 bases from J, the junction contained 5 bases not matched to a gene. CDR3 length equals 15 residues. Germline lookup yields CDR1 SGHTA and CDR2 FQGNSA. The CDR3, as DNA: TGTGCCAGCAGCCCAGGGACAGGGGGCCACTACGAGCAGTACTTC. Translation: CASSPGTGGHYEQYF.

The CDR3 loop is CASTPTQARTDTQYF. CDR3 sequence (DNA): TGTGCCAGTACCCCCACGCAGGCCCGCACAGATACGCAGTATTTT. The V gene is TRBV19, the J gene TRBJ2-3; D is undetermined. This CDR3 region has 15 residues. V gave up 7 bases and J gave up 1 base, with 15 bases separating them. Germline V gene sequence: CDR1 LNHDA, CDR2 SQIVND (reference sequence).

V is TRBV18 and J is TRBJ2-3, with D possibly TRBD2 on 5 matching bases. The germline gives CDR1 KGHSH, CDR2 LQKENI. Trimming took 3 bases from V and 0 from J, leaving 10 bases between them. The CDR3 spans 15 residues. The DNA of the CDR3 is TGTGCCAGCTCACCGGCAAGGACTAGCACAGATACGCAGTATTTT. Protein product: CASSPARTSTDTQYF.

This chain connects TRBV6-5 to TRBJ2-7; D may correspond to TRBD1 or TRBD2 (7 bases each). Germline V gives CDR1 MNHEY, CDR2 SVGAGI. With 2 bases removed from V and 2 bases from J, the gap between germline ends came to 13 bases. The CDR3 has 15 amino acids. This chain's CDR3 is CASSYGQGGTYEQYF. The CDR3 DNA reads TGTGCCAGCAGTTACGGCCAGGGGGGGACCTACGAGCAGTACTTC.

This clone was seen just once. The genes are TRBV28 and TRBJ1-5; TRBD1 agrees at 7 bases. Germline CDR1 MDHEN, CDR2 SYDVKM. This CDR3 region has 12 residues. After removal of 6 bases from V and 4 bases from J, the junction contained 0 bases not matched to a gene. The CDR3 region is CASRTGNQPQHF. DNA for the CDR3: TGTGCCAGCAGGACAGGGAATCAGCCCCAGCATTTT. Full variable domain (remainder filled in from reference TRBV28 and TRBJ1-5): DVKVTQSSRYLVKRTGEKVFLECVQDMDHENMFWYRQDPGLGLRLIYFSYDVKMKEKGDIPEGYSVSREKKERFSLILESASTNQTSMYLCASRTGNQPQHFGDGTRLSIL.

This clone is a singleton in its sample. The CDR3 protein is CASSEGRSEKLFF. In nucleotides, the CDR3 is TGTGCCAGCAGCGAGGGGAGGAGTGAAAAACTGTTTTTT. The chain uses TRBV6-1 and TRBJ1-4; perhaps TRBD1 as D (5 bases). Germline values: CDR1 MNHNS, CDR2 SASEGT. The CDR3 totals 13 residues. V lost 6 bases and J 7 bases, leaving 12 bases between the germline ends.

The chain has TRBV6-6 and TRBJ2-1; D may be TRBD2 (5 bases). V dropped 0 bases and J dropped 5 bases, with 8 bases sitting between them. This CDR3 has 14 residues. Germline V gene lookup returns CDR1 MNHNY and CDR2 SVGAGI (reference sequence). This chain's CDR3 is CASSYSSGNNEQFF. The CDR3 coding sequence is TGTGCCAGCAGTTACTCGTCCGGGAACAATGAGCAGTTCTTC.

The V gene is TRBV7-3, the J gene TRBJ2-1; D possibly corresponds to TRBD2 (5 bases). From germline, CDR1 is SGHTA and CDR2 FQGTGA. The V and J ends lost 0 bases and 5 bases respectively, with 8 bases between them. The CDR3 runs to 14 residues. The CDR3 DNA sequence: TGTGCCAGCAGCTTAACTAGCGACCACAATGAGCAGTTCTTC. Its translation is CASSLTSDHNEQFF.

J is TRBJ2-3 and V is TRBV5-4; D tentatively fits TRBD1 or TRBD2 (6 bases each). CDR1 SGHNT and CDR2 YYREEE come from the germline V gene (reference sequence). This CDR3 contains 15 residues. V lost 4 bases and J 0 bases, leaving 12 bases between the germline ends. The CDR3, as DNA: TGTGCCAGCAGCCCGGGGGCGCTGAGCACAGATACGCAGTATTTT. Its translation is CASSPGALSTDTQYF.

The chain couples TRBV18 to TRBJ1-2; D not certain. Trimming removed 3 bases at V and 4 bases at J, with 18 bases between. The CDR3 is 16 residues long. CDR1 is KGHSH, CDR2 LQKENI, per germline. The CDR3 region has the DNA TGTGCCAGCTCACCCCCTGGGCAGGAAGGTGGCTATGGCTACACCTTC. Residues: CASSPPGQEGGYGYTF.

The chain is built from TRBV18 and TRBJ1-1; D unclear. The CDR3 has 16 residues. V shed 1 base and J shed 0 bases, with 12 bases lying between them. Germline V gene data show CDR1 as KGHSH and CDR2 as LQKENI. DNA of the CDR3: TGTGCCAGCTCACCACTCGATGGGGAGCTGAACACTGAAGCTTTCTTT. Amino acid sequence: CASSPLDGELNTEAFF.

The genes are TRBV19 and TRBJ2-5, with D perhaps given as TRBD1 or TRBD2 (5 bases each). Germline V gives CDR1 LNHDA, CDR2 SQIVND (reference sequence). Between the trimmed V and J ends, which lost 3 bases and 3 bases, there was a span of 8 bases. The CDR3 extends over 13 amino acids. CDR3 protein: CASSIGGKETQYF. The CDR3 coding sequence is TGTGCCAGTAGTATTGGGGGAAAAGAGACCCAGTACTTC.

This clone was observed a single time. V and J are TRBV2 and TRBJ2-7, with 9 bases aligning to TRBD1. V shed 6 bases and J 5 bases; nucleotides not matched to a gene: 8. Per the germline V gene, CDR1 is SNHLY and CDR2 is FYNNEI. This CDR3 region has 14 residues. The DNA of the CDR3 is TGTGCCAGCAGGTTGGACAGGGGTCATGACGAGCAGTACTTC. Translated: CASRLDRGHDEQYF.

The chain is built from TRBV18 and TRBJ1-2, with a weak D call TRBD1 (5 bases). Germline lookup yields CDR1 KGHSH and CDR2 LQKENI. There are 17 residues in the CDR3. Trimming left V 3 bases short and J 3 bases short, with 20 bases between. CDR3 amino acids: CASSPPNLGRDHYGYTF. CDR3 in DNA: TGTGCCAGCTCACCTCCGAATTTGGGCAGGGATCACTATGGCTACACCTTC.

This clone has a single count. The chain combines TRBV5-4 with TRBJ2-5; the D is unclear. Per germline, CDR1 SGHNT and CDR2 YYREEE (reference sequence). The ends were cut back, 0 bases at V and 1 base at J, with 4 bases in the middle. The CDR3 covers 13 residues. CDR3 residues: CASSLAIQETQYF. The DNA for the CDR3 is TGTGCCAGCAGCTTGGCTATCCAAGAGACCCAGTACTTC.

The V and J genes are TRBV7-9 and TRBJ2-1; 10 bases map to TRBD2. With 1 base clipped from V and 5 bases from J, the junction kept 8 bases outside the gene matches. From germline, CDR1 is SEHNR and CDR2 FQNEAQ (reference sequence). The CDR3 is made up of 17 amino acids. DNA of the CDR3: TGTGCCAGCAGCTTAGAGGTACTAGCGGGGTTAAACAATGAGCAGTTCTTC. Encoded protein: CASSLEVLAGLNNEQFF.

The V and J genes are TRBV19 and TRBJ2-7; TRBD2 matches at 10 bases. Germline assignment: CDR1 LNHDA and CDR2 SQIVND (reference sequence). V lost 11 bases to trimming and J lost 6 bases; unmatched junction nucleotides: 10. This CDR3 has 13 amino acids. The CDR3, as DNA: TGTGCCCCCGGCGGGACTAGCGTATTCGAGCAGTACTTC. Translated: CAPGGTSVFEQYF.

V usage is TRBV15 and J usage is TRBJ2-1, with 7 nucleotides matching TRBD1. This CDR3 region has 16 residues. With 3 bases clipped from V and 0 bases from J, the junction kept 5 bases outside the gene matches. Germline-derived CDR1 and CDR2 are LNHNV and YYDKDF (reference sequence). This CDR3 reads CATSRPGTVSYNEQFF. DNA for the CDR3: TGTGCCACCAGCAGGCCCGGGACAGTCTCCTACAATGAGCAGTTCTTC.

This sequence joins TRBV13 and TRBJ2-1, with 9 bases lining up with TRBD1. The CDR3 is 15 amino acids. The J segment lost 6 bases and the V segment lost 4 bases, leaving 7 bases of the junction unmatched. The V gene's germline CDR1 is PRHDT and CDR2 FYEKMQ (reference sequence). CDR3 sequence (DNA): TGTGCCAGCAGCTGGGGACAGGGATTAGGCAATGAGCAGTTCTTC. Translated, it gives CASSWGQGLGNEQFF.

This sequence joins TRBV4-2 and TRBJ2-3; 7 bases map to TRBD2. Germline V gene data show CDR1 as LGHNA and CDR2 as YNFKEQ. This CDR3 contains 16 residues. V gave up 0 bases and J gave up 1 base; unmatched junction bases: 4. CDR3 sequence: CASSQEPSGGTDTQYF. CDR3 DNA: TGTGCCAGCAGCCAAGAACCCAGCGGGGGCACAGATACGCAGTATTTT.

CDR3 region: CASSPRGPDTQYF. The CDR3 DNA sequence: TGTGCCAGTAGTCCCCGAGGTCCAGATACGCAGTATTTT. The chain couples TRBV19 to TRBJ2-3; D call uncertain. This CDR3 is built from 13 residues. The V gene lost 5 bases and the J gene lost 4 bases, with 10 bases spanning the gap. The germline V gene encodes CDR1 LNHDA and CDR2 SQIVND (reference sequence).

Turning to this clone: One junction end disagrees with the germline gene, perhaps due to a read error. This chain connects TRBV4-1 to TRBJ2-5; D uncertain. Germline V gives CDR1 MGHRA, CDR2 YSYEKL. CDR3 length: 12 residues. The CDR3 sequence: CASSQDGQSMDF. The CDR3 nucleotides are TGCGCCAGCAGCCAAGATGGTCAAAGCATGGACTTC.

This chain connects TRBV9 to TRBJ2-2, with D unresolved. The CDR3 length is 14 residues. Trimming removed 0 bases at V and 6 bases at J, with 9 bases between. In germline, CDR1 is SGDLS, CDR2 YYNGEE. As DNA, the CDR3 is TGTGCCAGCAGCGTAGTAGAGTCGGCCGGGGAGCTGTTTTTT. As protein: CASSVVESAGELFF.

The chain links TRBV11-3 to TRBJ1-1; D remains unclear. The CDR3 is 11 residues long. Trimming stripped 5 bases from V and 8 bases from J, with 9 bases between. Germline V gives CDR1 SGHNT, CDR2 YENEEA. As DNA, the CDR3 is TGTGCCAGCAGCCCATGGTCCGAAGCTTTCTTT. This sequence encodes CASSPWSEAFF.